Below, one T cell receptor beta chain is given with its context. This sample stems from a study of T-cell reconstitution after alpha-beta-depleted transplantation in children. A library of TCRbeta sequences, prepared with unique molecular identifiers, was generated. TCRdb reprocessed the PCR reads with MiXCR, giving one entry per CDR3 protein. This sample has 380,000 or so distinct CDR3 sequences; 13% occur once, and the top ten carry over 3.5%. Germline CDR1 and CDR2: SQVTM and ANQGSEA. CDR3 length equals 14 residues. V lost 5 bases and J lost 6; bases outside the gene matches: 9. The chain employs TRBV29-1 and TRBJ1-2; 10 bases align to TRBD1. Sequenced here: PBMCs, sampled from the stem cell graft. This sequence originates from a human donor who donated a stem cell graft to a child with Fanconi anemia. The CDR3 DNA reads TGCAGCGTTCGCGGGACAGGGGTTCCGGATGGCTACACCTTC. Encoded protein: CSVRGTGVPDGYTF.